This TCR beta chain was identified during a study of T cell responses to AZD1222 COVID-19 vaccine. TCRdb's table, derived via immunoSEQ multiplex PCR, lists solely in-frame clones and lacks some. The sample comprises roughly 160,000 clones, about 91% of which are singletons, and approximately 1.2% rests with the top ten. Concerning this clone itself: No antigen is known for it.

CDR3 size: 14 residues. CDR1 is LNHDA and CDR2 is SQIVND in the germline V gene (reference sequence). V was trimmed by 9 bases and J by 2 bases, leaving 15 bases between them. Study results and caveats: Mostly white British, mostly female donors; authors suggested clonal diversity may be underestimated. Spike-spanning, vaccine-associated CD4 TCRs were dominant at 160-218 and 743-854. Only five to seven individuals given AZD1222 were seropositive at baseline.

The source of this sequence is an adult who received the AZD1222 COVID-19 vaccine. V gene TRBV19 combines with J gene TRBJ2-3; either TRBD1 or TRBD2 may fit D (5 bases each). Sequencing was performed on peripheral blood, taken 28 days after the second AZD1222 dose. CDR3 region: CASKGRMNTDTQYF. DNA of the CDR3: TGTGCCAGCAAGGGACGGATGAACACAGATACGCAGTATTTT.